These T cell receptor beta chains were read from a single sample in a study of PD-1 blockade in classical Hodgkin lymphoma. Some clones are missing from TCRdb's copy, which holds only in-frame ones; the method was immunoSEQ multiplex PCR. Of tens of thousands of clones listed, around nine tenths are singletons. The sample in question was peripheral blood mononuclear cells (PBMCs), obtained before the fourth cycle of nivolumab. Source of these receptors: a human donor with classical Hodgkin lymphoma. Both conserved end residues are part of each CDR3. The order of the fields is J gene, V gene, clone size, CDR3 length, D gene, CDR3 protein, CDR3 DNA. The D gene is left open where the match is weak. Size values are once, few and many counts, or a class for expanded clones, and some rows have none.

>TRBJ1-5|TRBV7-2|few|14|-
CASSLTGPSGPQHF
TGTGCCAGCAGCCTTACCGGGCCCTCGGGGCCCCAGCATTTT
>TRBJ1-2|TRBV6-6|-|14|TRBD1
CASSPGTGASGYTF
TGTGCCAGCAGTCCCGGGACAGGGGCTAGTGGCTACACCTTC
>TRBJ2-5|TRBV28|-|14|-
CASRQPGSQETQYF
TGTGCCAGCAGGCAACCGGGCAGTCAAGAGACCCAGTACTTC
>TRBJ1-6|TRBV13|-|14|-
CASSPGSPGSPLHF
TGTGCCAGCAGCCCGGGGTCACCGGGGTCACCCCTCCACTTT
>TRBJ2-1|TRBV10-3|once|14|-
CAIQAVSSYNEQFF
TGTGCCATCCAAGCGGTCAGCTCCTACAATGAGCAGTTCTTC
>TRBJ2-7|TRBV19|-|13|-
CATFGGPLGEQYF
TGTGCCACTTTCGGAGGTCCTTTGGGGGAGCAGTACTTC
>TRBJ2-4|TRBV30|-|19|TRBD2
CAWMGGDRGLAGDGNIQYF
TGTGCCTGGATGGGGGGGGACAGGGGACTAGCGGGGGATGGGAACATTCAGTACTTC
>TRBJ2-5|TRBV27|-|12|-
CASSSRDFPQYF
TGTGCCAGCAGTTCTCGGGACTTTCCCCAGTACTTC
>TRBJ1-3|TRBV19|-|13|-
CATVSSSGNTIYF
TGTGCCACCGTGTCCAGCTCTGGAAACACCATATATTTT
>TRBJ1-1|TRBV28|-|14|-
CASTGVGGATEAFF
TGTGCCAGCACCGGAGTTGGAGGGGCGACTGAAGCTTTCTTT
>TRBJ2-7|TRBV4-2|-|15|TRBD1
CASSPPGQGGDEQYF
TGTGCCAGCAGCCCGCCAGGACAGGGGGGTGACGAGCAGTACTTC
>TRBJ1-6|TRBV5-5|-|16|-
CASSLMSSDLGSPLHF
TGTGCCAGCAGCTTGATGAGCTCCGATCTGGGTTCACCCCTCCACTTT
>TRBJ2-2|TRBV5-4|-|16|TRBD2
CASSSEAGGNTGELFF
TGTGCCAGCAGCTCGGAAGCGGGGGGGAACACCGGGGAGCTGTTTTTT
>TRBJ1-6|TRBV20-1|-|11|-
CSAPHNSPLHF
TGCAGTGCTCCTCATAATTCACCCCTCCACTTT
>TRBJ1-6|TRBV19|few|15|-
CASSRDGDYNSPLHF
TGTGCCAGTAGTAGGGACGGAGACTATAATTCACCCCTCCACTTT
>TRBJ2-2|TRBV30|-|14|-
CAWRGGRYTGELFF
TGTGCCTGGAGGGGGGGCAGGTACACCGGGGAGCTGTTTTTT
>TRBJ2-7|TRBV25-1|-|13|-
CASSEGWAYEQYF
TGTGCCAGCAGTGAAGGGTGGGCCTACGAGCAGTACTTC
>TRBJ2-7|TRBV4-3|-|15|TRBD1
CASSPGQGATYEQYF
TGCGCCAGCAGCCCGGGACAGGGGGCAACATACGAGCAGTACTTC
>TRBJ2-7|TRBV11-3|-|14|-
CASSSPDRSYEQYF
TGTGCCAGCAGCTCTCCAGACAGATCCTACGAGCAGTACTTC
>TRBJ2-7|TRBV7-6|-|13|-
CASSLNVGYEQYF
TGTGCCAGCAGCTTAAACGTTGGGTACGAGCAGTACTTC
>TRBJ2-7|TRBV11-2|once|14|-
CASSPGRGTHEQYF
TGTGCCAGCAGCCCAGGTAGGGGGACCCACGAGCAGTACTTC
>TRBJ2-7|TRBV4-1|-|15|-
CASREWRGSSYEQYF
TGCGCCAGCAGGGAGTGGCGGGGAAGCTCCTACGAGCAGTACTTC
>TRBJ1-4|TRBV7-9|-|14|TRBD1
CASRPTGGDEKLFF
TGTGCCAGCAGACCCACAGGGGGGGATGAAAAACTGTTTTTT
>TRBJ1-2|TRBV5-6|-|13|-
CASSHRAFEGYTF
TGTGCCAGCAGCCATCGTGCGTTCGAAGGCTACACCTTC
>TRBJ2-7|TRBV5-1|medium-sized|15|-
CASSFEGHSSYEQYF
TGCGCCAGCAGCTTTGAGGGCCATAGCTCCTACGAGCAGTACTTC
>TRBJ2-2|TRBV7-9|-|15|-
CASSLVNSATGELFF
TGTGCCAGCAGCTTAGTGAACTCAGCCACCGGGGAGCTGTTTTTT
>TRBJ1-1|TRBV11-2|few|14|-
CASSQTPMGTEAFF
TGTGCCAGCAGCCAAACACCTATGGGGACTGAAGCTTTCTTT
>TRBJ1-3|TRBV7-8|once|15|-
CASSLVGSSGNTIYF
TGTGCCAGCAGCTTAGTTGGCAGCTCTGGAAACACCATATATTTT
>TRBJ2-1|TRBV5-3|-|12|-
CARRVAPDEQFF
TGTGCCAGAAGGGTTGCTCCGGATGAGCAGTTCTTC
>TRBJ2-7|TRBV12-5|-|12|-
CASAPEGYEQYF
TGTGCTAGTGCCCCAGAGGGATACGAGCAGTACTTC
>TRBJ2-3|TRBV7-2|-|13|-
CASSIKREVAWYF
TGTGCCAGCAGCATCAAGAGGGAGGTAGCGTGGTATTTT
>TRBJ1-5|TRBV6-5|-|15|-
CASSGSGRESQPQHF
TGTGCCAGCAGTGGATCAGGACGTGAGAGTCAGCCCCAGCATTTT
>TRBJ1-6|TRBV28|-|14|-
CASSPQGSNSPLHF
TGTGCCAGCAGTCCGCAGGGTAGCAATTCACCCCTCCACTTT
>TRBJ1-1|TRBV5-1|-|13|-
CASSFGPGAEAFF
TGCGCCAGCAGCTTTGGCCCGGGGGCTGAAGCTTTCTTT
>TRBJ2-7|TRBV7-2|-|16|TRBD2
CASSLEASGGLYEQYF
TGTGCCAGCAGCTTAGAGGCTAGCGGGGGACTATACGAGCAGTACTTC
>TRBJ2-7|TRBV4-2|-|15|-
CASSQDFGVSYEQYF
TGTGCCAGCAGCCAAGATTTCGGGGTCTCCTACGAGCAGTACTTC
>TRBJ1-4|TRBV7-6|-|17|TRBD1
CASSATGGAATNEKLFF
TGTGCCAGCAGCGCCACAGGGGGGGCAGCCACTAATGAAAAACTGTTTTTT
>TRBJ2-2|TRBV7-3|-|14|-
CASSSGLSTGELFF
TGTGCCAGCAGCTCGGGTCTCTCAACCGGGGAGCTGTTTTTT
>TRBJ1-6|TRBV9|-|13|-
CASSLDSYSPLHF
TGTGCCAGCAGCCTCGACAGTTATTCACCCCTCCACTTT
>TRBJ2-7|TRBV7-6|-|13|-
CASSPYQSYEQYF
TGTGCCAGCAGCCCATACCAATCCTACGAGCAGTACTTC
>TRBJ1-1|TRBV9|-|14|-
CASRGDGAHTEAFF
TGTGCCAGCAGGGGAGACGGGGCCCACACTGAAGCTTTCTTT
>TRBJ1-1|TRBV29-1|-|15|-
CSVERQGRMNTEAFF
TGCAGCGTTGAACGGCAAGGACGGATGAACACTGAAGCTTTCTTT
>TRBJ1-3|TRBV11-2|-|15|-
CASSLVWQGGNTIYF
TGTGCCAGCAGCTTAGTGTGGCAGGGGGGAAACACCATATATTTT
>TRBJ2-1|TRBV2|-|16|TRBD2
CASSTLAGALYNEQFF
TGTGCCAGCAGTACACTAGCGGGGGCCCTATACAATGAGCAGTTCTTC
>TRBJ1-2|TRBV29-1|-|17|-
CSVEDLGGTSGSYGYTF
TGCAGCGTTGAAGATCTGGGTGGGACCTCGGGGAGCTATGGCTACACCTTC
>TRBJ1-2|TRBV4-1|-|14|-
CASSQAGREYGYTF
TGCGCCAGCAGCCAAGCAGGTCGTGAGTATGGCTACACCTTC
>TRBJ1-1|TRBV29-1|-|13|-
CSDRGKSNTEAFF
TGCAGTGACCGGGGGAAAAGTAACACTGAAGCTTTCTTT
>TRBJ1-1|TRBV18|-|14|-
CASSSPTGFTEAFF
TGTGCCAGCTCCTCACCTACAGGGTTCACTGAAGCTTTCTTT
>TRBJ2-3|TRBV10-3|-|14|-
CATMGGPNTDTQYF
TGTGCCACAATGGGCGGGCCGAACACAGATACGCAGTATTTT
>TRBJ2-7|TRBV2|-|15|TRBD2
CASSQLASTIYEQYF
TGTGCCAGCAGCCAACTAGCGTCGACTATCTACGAGCAGTACTTC
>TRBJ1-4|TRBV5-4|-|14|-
CASSFGGPFGKLFF
TGTGCCAGCAGCTTTGGGGGGCCTTTCGGAAAACTGTTTTTT
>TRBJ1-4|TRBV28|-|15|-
CASSPLTDTNEKLFF
TGCGCCAGCAGTCCGCTAACAGACACTAATGAAAAACTGTTTTTT
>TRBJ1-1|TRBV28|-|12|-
CASSRGSTEAFF
TGTGCCAGCAGCCGCGGGAGTACTGAAGCTTTCTTT
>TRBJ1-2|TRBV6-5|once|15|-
CASSYHRQGENGYTF
TGTGCCAGCAGTTACCATAGGCAGGGAGAAAATGGCTACACCTTC
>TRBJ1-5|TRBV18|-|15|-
CASSPPGGGNQPQHF
TGTGCCAGCTCACCACCAGGGGGTGGCAATCAGCCCCAGCATTTT
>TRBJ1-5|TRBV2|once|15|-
CASSPGGFSNQPQHF
TGTGCCAGCAGTCCGGGAGGGTTTAGCAATCAGCCCCAGCATTTT
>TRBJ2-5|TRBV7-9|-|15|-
CASSQGTAGMETQYF
TGTGCCAGCAGCCAAGGGACCGCGGGAATGGAGACCCAGTACTTC
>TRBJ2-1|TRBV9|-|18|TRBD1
CASSPTLWTGLLSNEQFF
TGTGCCAGCAGCCCCACGTTGTGGACAGGGTTATTATCCAATGAGCAGTTCTTC